This T cell receptor beta chain was captured by sequencing in a study of Ad26.COV2.S vaccination and SARS-CoV-2 variants. Study context: Intramuscular Ad26.COV2.S doses were given once or twice, 56 days apart. General study findings and limits: The analyses of TCR breadth and depth may have understated the size of total T cell responses.

Noted treatment: around 19 received Ad26.COV2.S at low or high dose, single or two shots; several received placebo; per-sample allocation not given. Sampling took place 63 days after the first vaccine or placebo injection. At a Boston site, the person donating was an adult of 18-55 years. Vaccination used an Ad26 vector expressing Wuhan-strain SARS-CoV-2 spike. Trimming left V 3 bases short and J 7 bases short, with 9 bases between. This CDR3 has 13 amino acids. CDR1 is SEHNR and CDR2 is FQNEAQ in the germline V gene (reference sequence). The repertoire was sequenced with immunoSEQ multiplex PCR; TCRdb's copy has only in-frame clones and lacks some. The sample shows around 450,000 clones, 88% of them seen only once. On this clone itself: Its specificity is unknown.

The rearrangement uses TRBV7-9 and TRBJ1-4, with D possibly being TRBD1 (5 bases). The starting material was peripheral blood, obtained in a trial of Ad26.COV2.S vaccine versus placebo. The receptor's source is a person aged 18-60 years who received the Ad26.COV2.S COVID-19 vaccine or a placebo. The CDR3 region has the DNA TGTGCCAGCAGCTTGACAGCGGGTGAAAAACTGTTTTTT. Protein: CASSLTAGEKLFF.